This T cell receptor beta chain was identified in a study of blood T cell repertoires in COVID-19. Across the study: COVID-19 samples from acute and convalescent phases originated in the United States, Italy and Spain. PBMCs, B-cell-depleted T cells, or T cells were the source of the cDNA or gDNA that made up the material.

The CDR3 extends over 16 amino acids. Trimming removed 4 bases at V and 1 base at J, with 16 bases between. Germline CDR1 and CDR2: PRHDT and FYEKMQ (reference sequence). Methods used by the authors: Estimation of nucleated cell counts relied on the amplification of reference gene primers. Sequencing used immunoSEQ multiplex PCR; TCRdb keeps in-frame clones, though not all of them. For V, J and clone size, that table is used; D and trimming come from the DNA. The sample shows roughly 180,000 clones, over 75% of them seen only once. The rearrangement joins TRBV13 to TRBJ1-1, with a weak D call TRBD1 (5 bases). Source material: peripheral blood. The sequence was collected from a man aged 60-69 years who had recovered from COVID-19. This CDR3 reads CASSWEGITGNTEAFF. In nucleotides, the CDR3 is TGTGCCAGCAGCTGGGAGGGGATAACTGGGAACACTGAAGCTTTCTTT.